Here is one T cell receptor beta chain with its context. Its specificity is unknown. The PCR employed 60 Vbeta primers together with 13 Jbeta primers. TCRdb keeps only in-frame clones here, not all; method: immunoSEQ multiplex PCR. The table lists some 150,000 clones, approximately 85% of them singletons. The sample originates from a study of cytomegalovirus exposure and HLA in healthy donors. Study at large: About 85 million unique TCR sequences came from HLA-typed donors in an early release.

Germline V lookup: CDR1 MDHEN, CDR2 SYDVKM. Deletions cut 8 bases from V and 3 bases from J, with 10 bases between. CDR3 length: 12 amino acids. Study-wide findings and caveats: Later examination showed HLA-associated TCR beta chains had greater clonal expansion than equally common others.

Sequencing used PBMCs. The V and J genes are TRBV28 and TRBJ1-2; D gene uncertain. The receptor comes from a woman between 45 and 60 years old in good health and CMV-seropositive. CDR3 protein: CASRGVYYGYTF. The CDR3 DNA sequence: TGTGCCAGCCGCGGGGTCTACTATGGCTACACCTTC.